This paragraph covers one T cell receptor beta chain sequence. This sample was taken from a study of blood T cell repertoires in COVID-19. The ends were cut back, 1 base at V and 5 bases at J, with 8 bases in the middle. The CDR3 is 13 residues long. Per germline, CDR1 SGHDN and CDR2 FVKESK. The method was immunoSEQ multiplex PCR; TCRdb's version includes in-frame clones alone and lacks a portion of them. The repertoire consists of roughly 280,000 clones, with about nine tenths occurring once and the leading ten covering about 4%. The TCR was taken from a woman younger than 45 with acute COVID-19. Sequencing was done on a sample of PBMCs or T cells enriched from blood (not recorded which). V and J are TRBV14 and TRBJ2-5, with a possible D match to TRBD2 (5 bases). In nucleotides, the CDR3 is TGTGCCAGCAGCCAAGCTAGCTGGGAGACCCAGTACTTC. It yields the protein CASSQASWETQYF.